These 15 T cell receptor beta chains share one sample of origin, sequenced in a study of T-cell reconstitution after alpha-beta-depleted transplantation in children. The TCRbeta library was prepared with unique molecular identifiers. TCRdb passed the PCR reads through MiXCR, listing each CDR3 protein once. The table shows roughly 670,000 distinct CDR3 sequences, with around 13% occurring only once. The material was PBMCs, obtained before TCRalphabeta/CD19-depleted stem cell transplant. The receptors stem from a girl under 10 years old with congenital amegakaryocytic thrombocytopenia, due to receive a stem cell transplant.

This clonotype was picked up many times. This rearrangement joins TRBV29-1 to TRBJ2-1; D is possibly TRBD2 (6 bases). There are 13 residues in the CDR3. Trimming pared 5 bases from V and 0 bases from J, leaving 8 bases between. The V gene's germline CDR1 is SQVTM and CDR2 ANQGSEA. The DNA of the CDR3 is TGCAGCGTTCGCGGGACCTCCTACAATGAGCAGTTCTTC. This sequence encodes CSVRGTSYNEQFF.

The chain has TRBV27 and TRBJ1-5; D is unresolved. Germline CDR1 is MNHEY and CDR2 is SMNVEV (reference sequence). V was pared by 3 bases and J by 0 bases, with 6 bases between. The CDR3 covers 14 residues. The CDR3 sequence is CASSLTYSNQPQHF. In nucleotides, the CDR3 is TGTGCCAGCAGTTTGACTTATAGCAATCAGCCCCAGCATTTT.

This clonotype was detected many times. V is TRBV29-1 and J is TRBJ2-7; the match to TRBD2 covers 9 bases. This CDR3 contains 12 residues. Per germline, CDR1 SQVTM and CDR2 ANQGSEA. For the CDR3, the DNA is TGCGGCGGCGGGAGGGCCTTTTACGAGCAGTACTTC. It encodes CGGGRAFYEQYF.

Only a few counts were recorded for this clonotype. The chain recombines TRBV4-1 with TRBJ2-2, with TRBD1 matching over 7 bases. The ends lost 1 base at V and 6 bases at J; junction bases unmatched: 14. The CDR3 runs to 18 residues. CDR1 MGHRA and CDR2 YSYEKL come from the germline V gene. This chain's CDR3 is CASSQVSLRQGISGELFF. The CDR3 nucleotides read TGCGCCAGCAGCCAAGTGTCGTTGAGACAGGGAATCTCCGGGGAGCTGTTTTTT.

This clonotype was detected only a few times. The chain uses TRBV9 and TRBJ2-1; the D gene is possibly TRBD2 (5 bases). The CDR3 consists of 12 residues. CDR1 and CDR2 (germline): SGDLS, YYNGEE. Trimming removed 4 bases at V and 9 bases at J, with 11 bases between. The CDR3 coding sequence is TGTGCCAGCAGCTTACTGGGAGCTGAGCAGTTCTTC. The encoded protein is CASSLLGAEQFF.

This clonotype occurred a few times. V is TRBV19 and J is TRBJ2-7; TRBD2 matches 10 bases. Trimming cost V 5 bases and J 4 bases; bases outside gene matches: 5. Germline V CDR1 and CDR2: LNHDA, SQIVND (reference sequence). The CDR3 has 14 amino acids. CDR3 sequence reads: CASSPSGSLYEQYF. In DNA, the CDR3 is TGTGCCAGTAGTCCTAGCGGGAGTTTATACGAGCAGTACTTC.

The chain recombines TRBV7-2 with TRBJ2-1, with 9 bases that match TRBD2. V gave up 5 bases and J gave up 3 bases; unmatched junction bases: 5. The germline CDR1 and CDR2 sequences are SGHTA and FQGNSA. This CDR3 comprises 15 residues. The chain's CDR3 is CASSISGGIYNEQFF. In DNA, the CDR3 is TGTGCCAGCAGCATTAGCGGGGGAATCTACAATGAGCAGTTCTTC.

This clonotype turned up a few times. The chain combines TRBV12-3 or TRBV12-4 with TRBJ2-2; a weak D match, TRBD1 (6 bases). The CDR3 spans 19 residues. V lost 3 bases and J 5 bases, leaving 25 bases between the germline ends. CDR3 region: CASSFRMTNRADWTGELFF. The DNA for the CDR3 is TGTGCCAGCAGTTTTCGCATGACCAACAGGGCAGACTGGACCGGGGAGCTGTTTTTT.

This clonotype was recorded many times. The chain is built from TRBV10-3 and TRBJ2-7; D unclear. The germline CDR1 and CDR2 sequences are ENHRY and SYGVKD. The CDR3 loop spans 16 amino acids. The germline V and J ends were trimmed by 1 base and 0 bases, with 13 bases remaining between them. The CDR3 loop is CAISEWLAGVSYEQYF. The CDR3 coding sequence is TGTGCCATCAGTGAGTGGCTGGCAGGTGTCTCCTACGAGCAGTACTTC.

A few counts support this clonotype. The chain employs TRBV19 and TRBJ2-3; the D gene is possibly TRBD2 (5 bases). The V end lost 3 bases, the J end lost 1 base, and 8 bases lay between the germline ends. In germline, CDR1 is LNHDA, CDR2 SQIVND (reference sequence). This CDR3 region has 14 residues. CDR3 DNA: TGTGCCAGTAGTATCGAGGGCGGCACAGATACGCAGTATTTT. Translation: CASSIEGGTDTQYF.

The chain couples TRBV6-1 to TRBJ2-5; 10 bases fit TRBD2. The junction had 18 bases not matched to a gene; V was cut back by 6 bases and J by 2 bases. Germline V CDR1 and CDR2: MNHNS, SASEGT. The CDR3 runs 19 residues. CDR3 nucleotide sequence: TGTGCCAGCAGCCTCCTTGGGCTAGCGGGAGAGATGGAGCAAGAGACCCAGTACTTC. Protein product: CASSLLGLAGEMEQETQYF.

This clonotype was observed a handful of times. The chain couples TRBV7-2 to TRBJ2-7; no firm D call. Germline assignment: CDR1 SGHTA and CDR2 FQGNSA. V lost 3 bases and J 6 bases, leaving 9 bases between the germline ends. The CDR3 runs to 12 residues. DNA for the CDR3: TGTGCCAGCAGCTTTCCGGTCCGCGAGCAGTACTTC. Translating it yields CASSFPVREQYF.

The table lists this clonotype with many counts. The rearrangement uses TRBV29-1 and TRBJ1-3, with D uncertain. Germline CDR1 reads SQVTM; CDR2 reads ANQGSEA. The V and J ends lost 0 bases and 3 bases respectively, with 6 bases between them. The CDR3 is made up of 13 amino acids. The CDR3 coding sequence is TGCAGCGTTGAAGATCTCTATGGAAACACCATATATTTT. Protein product: CSVEDLYGNTIYF.

There are many counts of this clonotype. V gene TRBV7-9 combines with J gene TRBJ2-7, with TRBD1 as a possible D gene (5 bases). Germline CDR1 reads SEHNR; CDR2 reads FQNEAQ (reference sequence). The V and J ends lost 5 bases and 3 bases respectively, with 11 bases between them. The CDR3 has 13 residues. CDR3 bases: TGTGCCAGCAGCAAGACAGATCGCTACGAGCAGTACTTC. It yields the protein CASSKTDRYEQYF.

This clonotype appeared many times. This chain joins TRBV29-1 and TRBJ2-1, with D possibly matching TRBD1 (5 bases). In germline, CDR1 is SQVTM, CDR2 ANQGSEA. V dropped 5 bases and J dropped 2 bases, with 16 bases sitting between them. This CDR3 spans 15 amino acids. The DNA of the CDR3 is TGCAGCGTTCAGGGTGAATTCCTTACCTACAATGAGCAGTTCTTC. Translating it yields CSVQGEFLTYNEQFF.